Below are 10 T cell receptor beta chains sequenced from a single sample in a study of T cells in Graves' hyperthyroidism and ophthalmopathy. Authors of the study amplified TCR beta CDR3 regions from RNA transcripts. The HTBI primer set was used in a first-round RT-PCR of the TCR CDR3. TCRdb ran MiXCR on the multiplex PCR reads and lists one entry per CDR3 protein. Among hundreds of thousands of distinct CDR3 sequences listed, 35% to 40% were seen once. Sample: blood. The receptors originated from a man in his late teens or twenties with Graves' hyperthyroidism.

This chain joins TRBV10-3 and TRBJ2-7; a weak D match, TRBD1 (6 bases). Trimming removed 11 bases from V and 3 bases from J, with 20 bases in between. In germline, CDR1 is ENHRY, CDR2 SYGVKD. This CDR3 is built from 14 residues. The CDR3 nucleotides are TGTGCCGTCCTGGACAGCTTTGGTCTCTACGAGCAGTACTTC. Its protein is CAVLDSFGLYEQYF.

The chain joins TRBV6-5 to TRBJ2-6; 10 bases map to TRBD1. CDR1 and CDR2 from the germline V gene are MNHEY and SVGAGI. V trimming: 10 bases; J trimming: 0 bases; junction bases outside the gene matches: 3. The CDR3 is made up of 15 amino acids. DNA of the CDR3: TGTGCCACCGGGACAGGGGACTCTGGGGCCAACGTCCTGACTTTC. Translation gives CATGTGDSGANVLTF.

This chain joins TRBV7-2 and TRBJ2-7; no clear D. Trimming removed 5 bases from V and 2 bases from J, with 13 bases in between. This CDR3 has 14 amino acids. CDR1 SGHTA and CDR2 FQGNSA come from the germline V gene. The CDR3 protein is CASSQTPGAYEQYF. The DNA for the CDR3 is TGTGCCAGCAGCCAAACCCCCGGTGCCTACGAGCAGTACTTC.

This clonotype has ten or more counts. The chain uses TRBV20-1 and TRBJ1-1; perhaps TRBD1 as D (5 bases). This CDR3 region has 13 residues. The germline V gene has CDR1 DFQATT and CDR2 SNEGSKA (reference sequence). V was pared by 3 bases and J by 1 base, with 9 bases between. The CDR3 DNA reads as TGCAGTGCTAGTTGGGACTGGAACACTGAAGCTTTCTTT. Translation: CSASWDWNTEAFF.

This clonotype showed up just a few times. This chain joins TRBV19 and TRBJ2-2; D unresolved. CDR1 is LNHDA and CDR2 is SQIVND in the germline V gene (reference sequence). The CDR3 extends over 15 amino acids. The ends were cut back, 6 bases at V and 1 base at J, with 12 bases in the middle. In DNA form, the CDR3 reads TGTGCCAGTAGCATCGATAGGGAGAACACCGGGGAGCTGTTTTTT. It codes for CASSIDRENTGELFF.

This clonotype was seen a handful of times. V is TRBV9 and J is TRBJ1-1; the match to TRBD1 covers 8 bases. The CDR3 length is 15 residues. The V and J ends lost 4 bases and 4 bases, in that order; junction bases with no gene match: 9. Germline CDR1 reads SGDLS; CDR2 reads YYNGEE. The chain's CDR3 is CASSHSPGQVTEAFF. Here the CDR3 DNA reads TGTGCCAGCAGCCATTCTCCGGGACAGGTCACTGAAGCTTTCTTT.

The CDR3 sequence is CASSWLGTGELFF. As DNA, the CDR3 is TGTGCCAGCAGTTGGTTGGGGACCGGGGAGCTGTTTTTT. The chain recombines TRBV6-5 with TRBJ2-2; D gene uncertain. V was pared by 4 bases and J by 5 bases, with 8 bases between. Germline V gene lookup returns CDR1 MNHEY and CDR2 SVGAGI. This CDR3 has 13 amino acids.

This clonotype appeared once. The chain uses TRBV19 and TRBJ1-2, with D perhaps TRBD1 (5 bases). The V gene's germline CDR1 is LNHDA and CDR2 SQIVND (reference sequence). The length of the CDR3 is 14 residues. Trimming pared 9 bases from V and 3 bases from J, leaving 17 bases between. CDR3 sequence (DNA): TGTGCCAGCAGCTCGGAACCGGGGGACTATGGCTACACCTTC. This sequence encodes CASSSEPGDYGYTF. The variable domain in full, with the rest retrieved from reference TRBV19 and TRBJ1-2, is DGGITQSPKYLFRKEGQNVTLSCEQNLNHDAMYWYRQDPGQGLRLIYYSQIVNDFQKGDIAEGYSVSREKKESFPLTVTSAQKNPTAFYLCASSSEPGDYGYTFGSGTRLTVV.

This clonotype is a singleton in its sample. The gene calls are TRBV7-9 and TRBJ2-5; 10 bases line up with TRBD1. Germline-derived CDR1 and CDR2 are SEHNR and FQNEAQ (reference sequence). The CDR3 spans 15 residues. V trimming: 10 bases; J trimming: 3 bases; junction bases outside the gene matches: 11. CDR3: CATHPGQGLEETQYF. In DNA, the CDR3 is TGTGCCACACACCCGGGACAGGGGCTCGAAGAGACCCAGTACTTC.

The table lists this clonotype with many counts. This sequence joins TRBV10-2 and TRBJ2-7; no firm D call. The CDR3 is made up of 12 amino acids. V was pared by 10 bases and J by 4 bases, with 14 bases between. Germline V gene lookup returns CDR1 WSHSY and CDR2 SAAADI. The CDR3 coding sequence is TGCGCCACTTCTGACCAGACTTACGAGCAGTACTTC. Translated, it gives CATSDQTYEQYF.